The rows below give T cell receptor beta chains drawn from one sample of a study of blood T cell repertoires in COVID-19. The protocol was immunoSEQ multiplex PCR, while the TCRdb copy is restricted to in-frame clones and leaves out a portion. Among under 250,000 clones listed, around 83% were seen once. Material for sequencing was peripheral blood. Receptors were obtained from a man between 40 and 49 years old with active or convalescent COVID-19. Each CDR3 is given with its conserved first and last residue. A D gene is named only where the DNA matches it firmly. Only some rows state a clone size, as once, few, many or a class for expanded clones.

j_gene	abundance	v_gene	d_gene	CDR3aa	CDR3nt
TRBJ2-7	.	TRBV4-1	.	CASSQDPPSEGPYEQYF	TGCGCCAGCAGCCAGGACCCCCCATCGGAGGGGCCCTACGAGCAGTACTTC
TRBJ2-5	.	TRBV30	.	CAWNQDLGQETQYF	TGTGCCTGGAACCAAGACTTGGGCCAAGAGACCCAGTACTTC
TRBJ2-7	.	TRBV7-7	.	CASSIGTGGEQYF	TGTGCTAGCAGCATCGGGACCGGGGGCGAGCAGTACTTC
TRBJ2-1	.	TRBV5-1	TRBD1	CASSSGQGWNEQFF	TGCGCCAGCAGCTCAGGACAGGGGTGGAATGAGCAGTTCTTC
TRBJ1-5	.	TRBV18	.	CASSPPGYQPQHF	TGTGCCAGCTCACCACCCGGGTATCAGCCCCAGCATTTT
TRBJ1-1	.	TRBV6-5	TRBD1	CASSYSTGFTEAFF	TGTGCCAGCAGTTACTCGACAGGGTTCACTGAAGCTTTCTTT
TRBJ2-3	.	TRBV3-1/TRBV3-2	TRBD2	CASSQELGTSGYDTQYF	TGTGCCAGCAGCCAAGAGTTAGGGACTAGCGGATATGATACGCAGTATTTT
TRBJ2-1	.	TRBV27	TRBD2	CASSPSLGLAGFNEQFF	TGTGCCAGCAGTCCATCCCTTGGGCTAGCGGGGTTTAATGAGCAGTTCTTC
TRBJ1-2	.	TRBV6-5	TRBD1	CASRRQGRDYGYTF	TGTGCCAGCAGGAGACAGGGGCGCGACTATGGCTACACCTTC
TRBJ1-5	.	TRBV28	TRBD1	CASNRGTGGLNQPQHF	TGTGCCAGCAACCGAGGGACAGGGGGCCTCAATCAGCCCCAGCATTTT
TRBJ2-1	.	TRBV7-3	.	CASSGPASNEQFF	TGTGCCAGCTCTGGTCCCGCGTCGAATGAGCAGTTCTTC
TRBJ2-7	.	TRBV11-1	TRBD1	CASSFDRGGYEQYF	TGTGCCAGCAGCTTCGACAGGGGCGGGTACGAGCAGTACTTC
TRBJ2-2	.	TRBV4-3	.	CASSQDEMGQGTGELFF	TGCGCCAGCAGCCAAGATGAAATGGGGCAGGGGACCGGGGAGCTGTTTTTT
TRBJ1-2	.	TRBV2	TRBD1	CASSEARGQGYGYTF	TGTGCCAGCAGTGAAGCTCGTGGACAGGGGTATGGCTACACCTTC
TRBJ2-3	.	TRBV5-1	.	CASSRGGSDTQYF	TGCGCCAGCAGCCGGGGAGGATCAGATACGCAGTATTTT
TRBJ1-1	once	TRBV2	.	CASSQGFETEAFF	TGTGCCAGCAGCCAGGGGTTCGAAACTGAAGCTTTCTTT
TRBJ2-3	.	TRBV24-1	TRBD2	CATRKAGEGDTQYF	TGTGCCACCCGGAAAGCGGGGGAGGGAGATACGCAGTATTTT
TRBJ2-3	.	TRBV5-4	.	CASSFSPTGIGTDTQYF	TGTGCCAGCAGCTTTTCACCCACAGGGATCGGGACAGATACGCAGTATTTT
TRBJ1-1	.	TRBV9	.	CASSVGGATEAFF	TGTGCCAGCAGCGTGGGGGGAGCGACTGAAGCTTTCTTT
TRBJ1-5	.	TRBV6-1	.	CASSEGAANQPQHF	TGTGCCAGCAGTGAAGGGGCAGCAAATCAGCCCCAGCATTTT
TRBJ1-1	few	TRBV28	.	CASIPNPGLGRSSEAFF	TGTGCCAGCATCCCTAACCCAGGGCTTGGCCGAAGCTCTGAAGCTTTCTTT
TRBJ2-7	once	TRBV12-3/TRBV12-4	.	CASSLSNSYEQYF	TGTGCCAGCAGTTTGAGCAACTCCTACGAGCAGTACTTC
TRBJ1-2	.	TRBV6-2/TRBV6-3	TRBD1	CASSYFVPAGGYGYTF	TGTGCCAGCAGTTACTTCGTCCCTGCAGGGGGCTATGGCTACACCTTC